The 10 T cell receptor beta chains reported below all come from one sample, sequenced in a study of identical twins. One entry per CDR3 protein results from TCRdb running MiXCR on the 5' RACE reads. This table holds some 320,000 distinct CDR3 sequences, approximately 13% found once. This same sample was also part of a study on yellow fever vaccine responses in identical twins.

Sequencing was performed on CD8+ T cells sorted from blood. All receptors come from a woman aged 18-29 years in good health.

The chain combines TRBV7-6 with TRBJ2-1; D might be TRBD2 (6 bases). There are 15 residues in the CDR3. V was clipped by 0 bases and J by 7 bases, with 13 bases between them. The germline V gene encodes CDR1 SGHVS and CDR2 FNYEAQ. CDR3 sequence (DNA): TGTGCCAGCAGCTTAGCCGGGGCAGGAGGGAATGAGCAGTTCTTC. Translating gives CASSLAGAGGNEQFF. Together with reference TRBV7-6 and TRBJ2-1, the CDR3 gives the full variable domain: GAGVSQSPRYKVTKRGQDVALRCDPISGHVSLYWYRQALGQGPEFLTYFNYEAQQDKSGLPNDRFSAERPEGSISTLTIQRTEQRDSAMYRCASSLAGAGGNEQFFGPGTRLTVL.

The CDR3 region has the DNA TGTGCCAGCAGTGACAAGCGGGGGGGCACAGATACGCAGTATTTT. Encoded protein: CASSDKRGGTDTQYF. The J gene is TRBJ2-3, the V gene TRBV2; 9 positions agree with TRBD2. Trimming at V came to 3 bases and at J to 1 base, leaving 2 bases not matched to a gene. CDR1 and CDR2 from the germline V gene are SNHLY and FYNNEI. The CDR3 sequence is 15 residues long.

The chain joins TRBV20-1 to TRBJ2-1, with no clear D. V lost 0 bases, J lost 6 bases, and 15 bases lay in between. There are 15 residues in the CDR3. CDR1 is DFQATT and CDR2 is SNEGSKA in the germline V gene (reference sequence). As DNA, the CDR3 is TGCAGTGCTAGAGACCTACAACCCCAATTCAATGAGCAGTTCTTC. Translating it yields CSARDLQPQFNEQFF.

This clonotype was detected many times. The chain combines TRBV12-3 or TRBV12-4 with TRBJ2-7; 11 positions match TRBD1. J gave up 3 bases and V 6 bases, and 4 bases lay outside the gene matches. This CDR3 region has 14 residues. DNA of the CDR3: TGTGCCAGCAGCCTCGGGACAGGGGGCTACGAGCAGTACGTC. Amino acid sequence: CASSLGTGGYEQYV.

The table lists this clonotype with a few counts. The rearrangement joins TRBV21-1 to TRBJ2-5; TRBD2 is the table's D call, not checked against the DNA. TRBV21-1 is an annotated pseudogene. The CDR3 runs to 15 residues. Written as DNA, the CDR3 is TGTGCCAGCAGCAAAGAAGCGGGAGCGGGAGAGACCCAGTACTTC. It is translated as CASSKEAGAGETQYF.

At least ten counts were recorded for this clonotype. The genes are TRBV12-3 or TRBV12-4 and TRBJ2-5; D remains unclear. V was clipped by 1 base and J by 5 bases, with 8 bases between them. This CDR3 contains 13 residues. CDR3 loop: CASSLGVMETQYF. As DNA, the CDR3 is TGTGCCAGCAGTTTAGGCGTGATGGAGACCCAGTACTTC.

V is TRBV29-1 and J is TRBJ1-2; unclear D gene. There are 13 residues in the CDR3. Trimming pared 0 bases from V and 2 bases from J, leaving 7 bases between. The germline V gene has CDR1 SQVTM and CDR2 ANQGSEA. The CDR3 DNA reads as TGCAGCGTTGAAGACAGACCGAACTATGGCTACACCTTC. Protein sequence: CSVEDRPNYGYTF.

V and J are TRBV6-1 and TRBJ2-5; TRBD2 is a possible D gene (6 bases). Per germline, CDR1 MNHNS and CDR2 SASEGT. The CDR3 is made up of 16 amino acids. Trimming removed 6 bases from V and 2 bases from J, with 19 bases in between. The DNA for the CDR3 is TGTGCCAGCAGCGGGGGTGCGTGGTATAGGCAAGAGACCCAGTACTTC. Residues: CASSGGAWYRQETQYF.

This clonotype has a count of ten or more. The chain joins TRBV10-3 to TRBJ2-5; TRBD1 might be the D (6 bases). The CDR3 has 13 residues. Between the trimmed V and J ends, which lost 6 bases and 4 bases, there was a span of 12 bases. CDR1 ENHRY and CDR2 SYGVKD come from the germline V gene. The CDR3 sequence: CAISLTGRETQYF. The CDR3 region has the DNA TGTGCCATCAGCCTAACAGGGAGAGAGACCCAGTACTTC.

The gene calls are TRBV4-1 and TRBJ1-1, with TRBD1 identical over 10 bases. Germline V CDR1 and CDR2: MGHRA, YSYEKL. Germline trimming cut 1 base from V and 3 bases from J; bases unmatched to any gene: 5. The CDR3 is 16 residues long. DNA for the CDR3: TGCGCCAGCAGCCAAGGCCCGGACAGGGGGTACACTGAAGCTTTCTTT. Residues: CASSQGPDRGYTEAFF.